The 10 T cell receptor beta chains reported below all come from one sample, sequenced in a study of OX40 agonist ivuxolimab in advanced cancers. Repertoires were generated with immunoSEQ multiplex PCR, while TCRdb's copy carries only in-frame clones and drops some. Of under 90,000 clones listed, less than 95% are singletons. Sequences were derived from CD4+ or CD8+ T cells sorted from blood, sampled in a trial of the OX40 agonist ivuxolimab. These receptors were taken from an adult with an advanced solid tumor such as melanoma, head and neck, liver or kidney cancer.

The V and J genes are TRBV23-1 and TRBJ2-1; the D gene could be TRBD1 or TRBD2 (5 bases each). TRBV23-1 is marked as an open reading frame, function uncertain. The CDR3 extends over 13 amino acids. The V end lost 2 bases, the J end lost 7 bases, and 9 bases lay between the germline ends. The CDR3 region has the DNA TGCGCCAGCAGTCAAGGGGGTCCTAATGAGCAGTTCTTC. Encoded protein: CASSQGGPNEQFF.

The V call is TRBV30, the J call TRBJ2-3; the D gene could be TRBD1 or TRBD2 (5 bases each). The CDR3 runs 13 residues. The germline V gene has CDR1 GTSNPN and CDR2 SVGIG (reference sequence). V lost 2 bases and J 6 bases, leaving 12 bases between the germline ends. The CDR3 sequence: CAWSRDLQDTQYF. DNA for the CDR3: TGTGCCTGGAGTCGGGACCTTCAGGATACGCAGTATTTT. Full variable domain (remainder filled in from reference TRBV30 and TRBJ2-3): SQTIHQWPATLVQPVGSPLSLECTVEGTSNPNLYWYRQAAGRGLQLLFYSVGIGQISSEVPQNLSASRPQDRQFILSSKKLLLSDSGFYLCAWSRDLQDTQYFGPGTRLTVL.

V is TRBV6-6 and J is TRBJ1-2; TRBD1 agrees at 8 bases. V was pared by 6 bases and J by 8 bases, with 5 bases of the junction left unmatched. CDR3 length equals 12 residues. The germline V gene has CDR1 MNHNY and CDR2 SVGAGI (reference sequence). This CDR3 is CASRTGAAGYTF. The CDR3 nucleotides read TGTGCCAGCAGGACAGGGGCGGCCGGCTACACCTTC.

This clone was seen a single time. This chain uses TRBV5-6 with TRBJ2-1; D might be TRBD1 or TRBD2, each matching 5 bases. Germline-derived CDR1 and CDR2 are SGHDT and YYEEEE. V gave up 4 bases and J gave up 12 bases, with 14 bases separating them. This CDR3 has 12 residues. The CDR3 coding sequence is TGTGCCAGCAGCAACATCCCTGGGGGGCAGTTCTTC. The encoded protein is CASSNIPGGQFF.

CDR3 DNA: TGTGCCAGCAGTTACGCGACCGGACAGGGCTATGGCTACACCTTC. The encoded protein is CASSYATGQGYGYTF. The rearrangement joins TRBV6-6 to TRBJ1-2; 8 bases line up with TRBD1. The CDR3 loop spans 15 amino acids. V lost 2 bases, J lost 4 bases, and 6 bases stayed unmatched. CDR1 and CDR2 (germline): MNHNY, SVGAGI (reference sequence).

The rearrangement uses TRBV29-1 and TRBJ2-2; D ambiguous. Germline CDR1 reads SQVTM; CDR2 reads ANQGSEA. V lost 6 bases to trimming and J lost 0 bases, with 11 bases between them. The CDR3 sequence is 14 residues long. In DNA form, the CDR3 reads TGCAGCGTCCACGCCGCCCCGAACACCGGGGAGCTGTTTTTT. The encoded protein is CSVHAAPNTGELFF.

CDR3 sequence reads: CASSSPRPPSPLGEQFF. The CDR3 coding sequence is TGTGCCAGTAGTTCCCCAAGACCCCCTAGTCCCCTCGGTGAGCAGTTCTTC. This chain joins TRBV19 and TRBJ2-1, with no clear D. The CDR3 contains 17 residues. V lost 5 bases and J lost 9, with 26 bases in between. Germline V gives CDR1 LNHDA, CDR2 SQIVND (reference sequence).

The rearrangement links TRBV28 to TRBJ2-3, with 12 positions matching TRBD2. Germline CDR1 and CDR2: MDHEN and SYDVKM. The V segment lost 5 bases and the J segment 6 bases; nucleotides outside the gene matches: 6. This CDR3 spans 15 amino acids. In DNA, the CDR3 is TGTGCCAGCAGTGCTGCTAGCGGGGGGGTGGATACGCAGTATTTT. It specifies CASSAASGGVDTQYF.

J is TRBJ2-5 and V is TRBV7-3; no clear D. The CDR3 extends over 15 amino acids. CDR1 and CDR2 (germline): SGHTA, FQGTGA. V dropped 1 base and J dropped 5 bases, with 14 bases sitting between them. In nucleotides, the CDR3 is TGTGCCAGCAGCTTAAATTCGGGCTTGTTGGAGACCCAGTACTTC. Encoded protein: CASSLNSGLLETQYF.

The V and J genes are TRBV7-2 and TRBJ2-2; TRBD1 or TRBD2 may be the D gene (5 bases each). Trimming shortened V by 5 bases and J by 0 bases, and 13 bases separated the two germline ends. The CDR3 runs 16 residues. Germline V gene lookup returns CDR1 SGHTA and CDR2 FQGNSA. The CDR3 DNA reads TGTGCCAGCAGCCCAGACGGGGCGGCGAACACCGGGGAGCTGTTTTTT. Its protein is CASSPDGAANTGELFF.